This TCR beta chain was retrieved from a study of T cell responses to AZD1222 COVID-19 vaccine. Study-level results: Reports indicate that nearly half of spike-specific TCRs are directed at unmutated variant regions.

The protocol was immunoSEQ multiplex PCR, while the TCRdb copy is restricted to in-frame clones and leaves out a portion. The repertoire holds under 250,000 clones, with 85% to 95% as singletons. Germline loops: CDR1 MGHDK, CDR2 SYGVNS. V lost 7 bases and J lost 5, with 8 bases in between. The CDR3 is 11 amino acids. Comment on this clone: Its antigen is currently unknown.

This sequence originates from an adult in good health. The sequences come from peripheral blood, collected on day 0 of MenACWY control vaccination. The chain joins TRBV25-1 to TRBJ1-1, with no clear D. The CDR3 coding sequence is TGTGCCAGCAACCGAGGGACTGAAGCTTTCTTT. It yields the protein CASNRGTEAFF. Looking up the rest from reference TRBV25-1 and TRBJ1-1 gives the full variable domain: EADIYQTPRYLVIGTGKKITLECSQTMGHDKMYWYQQDPGMELHLIHYSYGVNSTEKGDLSSESTVSRIRTEHFPLTLESARPSHTSQYLCASNRGTEAFFGQGTRLTVV.